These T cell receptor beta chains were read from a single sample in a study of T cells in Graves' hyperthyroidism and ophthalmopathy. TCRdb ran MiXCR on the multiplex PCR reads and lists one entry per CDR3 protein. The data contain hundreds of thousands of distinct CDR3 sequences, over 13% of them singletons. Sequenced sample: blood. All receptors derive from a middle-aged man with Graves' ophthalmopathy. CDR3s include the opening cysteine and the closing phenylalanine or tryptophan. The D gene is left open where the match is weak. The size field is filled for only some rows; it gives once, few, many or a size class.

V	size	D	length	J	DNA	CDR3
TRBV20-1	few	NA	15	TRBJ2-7	TGCAGTGCTAGAAGTAACCGGATTGGCTCCTCCGAGCAGTACTTC	CSARSNRIGSSEQYF
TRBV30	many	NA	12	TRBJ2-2	TGTGCCTGGATAGCCCTCACCGGGGAGCTGTTTTTT	CAWIALTGELFF
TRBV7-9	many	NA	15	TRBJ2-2	TGTGCCAGCAGCACTTGGGCCCTAAACACCGGGGAGCTGTTTTTT	CASSTWALNTGELFF
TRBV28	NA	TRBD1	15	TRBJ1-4	TGTGCCAGCAGAACAGGGGGCGGGCCTAATGAAAAACTGTTTTTT	CASRTGGGPNEKLFF
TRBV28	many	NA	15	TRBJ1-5	TGTGCCAGCAGTTTATCAGGGGTTGGGAATCAGCCCCAGCATTTT	CASSLSGVGNQPQHF
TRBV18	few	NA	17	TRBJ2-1	TGTGCCAGCTCAGCTAAGGGAAGAGGGAAAGGATACAATGAGCAGTTCTTC	CASSAKGRGKGYNEQFF
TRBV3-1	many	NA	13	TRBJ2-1	TGTGCCAGCAGAGGGGAGAATTACAATGAGCAGTTCTTC	CASRGENYNEQFF
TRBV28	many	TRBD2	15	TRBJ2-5	TGTGCCAGCACCCCCCCAGCGGGGTCGGTGGAGACCCAGTACTTC	CASTPPAGSVETQYF
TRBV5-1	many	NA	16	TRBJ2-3	TGCGCCAGCAGCTTAGATTTGGACAGTTCTGGAGATACGCAGTATTTT	CASSLDLDSSGDTQYF
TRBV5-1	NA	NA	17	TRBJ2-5	TGCGCCAGCAGCCTTTTAGGGACCTCAATATACCAAGAGACCCAGTACTTC	CASSLLGTSIYQETQYF
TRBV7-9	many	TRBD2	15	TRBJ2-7	TGTGCCAGCAGCTTAGCTTCGGGAGGACCCTACGAGCAGTACTTC	CASSLASGGPYEQYF
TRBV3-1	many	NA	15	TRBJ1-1	TGTGCCAGCAGGAAAGGAGGGGCGCGGAACACTGAAGCTTTCTTT	CASRKGGARNTEAFF
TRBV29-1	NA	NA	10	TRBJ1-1	TGCGCAACAATGAACACTGAAGCTTTCTTT	CATMNTEAFF
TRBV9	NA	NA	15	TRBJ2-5	TGTGCCAGCAGCGTATACGAGGATCGGGAAGAGACCCAGTACTTC	CASSVYEDREETQYF
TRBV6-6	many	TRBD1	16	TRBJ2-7	TGTGCCAGCAGTTACTCTCTGGGACAGTCCTCCTACGAGCAGTACTTC	CASSYSLGQSSYEQYF
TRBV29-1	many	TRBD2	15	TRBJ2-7	TGCAGCGTTGGACTAGCGGGAGGCCCGCTCTACGAGCAGTACTTC	CSVGLAGGPLYEQYF
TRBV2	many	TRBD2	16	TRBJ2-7	TGTGCCAGCATGACTAGCGGGGAACCCACCTCCTACGAGCAGTACTTC	CASMTSGEPTSYEQYF
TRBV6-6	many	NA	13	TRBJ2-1	TGTGCCAGCAGTTATCGACGGGACAATGAGCAGTTCTTC	CASSYRRDNEQFF
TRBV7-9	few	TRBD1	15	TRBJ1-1	TGTGCCAGCAGCCCCCAGACAGGGAGCAACACTGAAGCTTTCTTT	CASSPQTGSNTEAFF
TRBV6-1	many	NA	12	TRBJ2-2	TGTGCCAGCAGTTGGGACACCGGGGAGCTGTTTTTT	CASSWDTGELFF
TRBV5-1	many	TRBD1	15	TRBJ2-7	TGCGCCAGCAGCCCAATTACCGGGACAGACTACGAGCAGTACTTC	CASSPITGTDYEQYF
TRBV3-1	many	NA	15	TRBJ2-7	TGTGCCAGCAGTGTATGGGGAAGGCAAACGGGGGAGCAGTACTTC	CASSVWGRQTGEQYF
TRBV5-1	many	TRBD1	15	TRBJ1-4	TGCGCCAGCAGCGAGACAGGGATGGGTGAAGGAAAACTGTTTTTT	CASSETGMGEGKLFF
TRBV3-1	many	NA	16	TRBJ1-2	TGTGCCAGCAGCCCCTCGGGCCGGGCAGGGAACTATGGCTACACCTTC	CASSPSGRAGNYGYTF
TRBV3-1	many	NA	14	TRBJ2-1	TGTGCCAGCAGCCAAGATTCGGGGTACAATGAGCAGTTCTTC	CASSQDSGYNEQFF
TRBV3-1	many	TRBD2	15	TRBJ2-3	TGTGCCAGCAGCCAACCCGCTGGGGGGGCAGATACGCAGTATTTT	CASSQPAGGADTQYF
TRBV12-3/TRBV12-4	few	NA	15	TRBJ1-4	TGTGCCAGCAGTTTAGGTTTGGGGGTGGATGAAAAACTGTTTTTT	CASSLGLGVDEKLFF
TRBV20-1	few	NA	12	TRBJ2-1	TGCAGTGAGGAGGGTGGGGGTAATGAGCAGTTCTTC	CSEEGGGNEQFF
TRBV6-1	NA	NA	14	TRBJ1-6	TGTGCCAGCAGGAAGACAGTCTATAATTCACCCCTCCACTTT	CASRKTVYNSPLHF
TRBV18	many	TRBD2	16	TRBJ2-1	TGTGCCAGCTCACCAGCATGGAGCGGGAGGCCCCAGCGGCAGTTCTTC	CASSPAWSGRPQRQFF
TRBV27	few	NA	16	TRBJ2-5	TGTGCCAGCAGTTTATCTGGGGGTCTAGAGGTTTGGACCCAGTACTTC	CASSLSGGLEVWTQYF
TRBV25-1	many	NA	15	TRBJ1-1	TGTGCCAGCGGACTAGATACAGGGAGGAACACTGAAGCTTTCTTT	CASGLDTGRNTEAFF
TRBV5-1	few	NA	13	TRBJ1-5	TGCGCCAGCAGCTTGGGGACGGCTCAGCCCCAGCATTTT	CASSLGTAQPQHF
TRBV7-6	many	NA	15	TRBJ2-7	TGTGCCAGCAGCTTAGGAGCGGCCGCCTCCTACGAGCAGTACTTC	CASSLGAAASYEQYF
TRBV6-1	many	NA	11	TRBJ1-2	TGTGCCAGCAGTGAACAGTCCGGCTACACCTTC	CASSEQSGYTF
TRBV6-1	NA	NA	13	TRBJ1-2	TGTGCCAGCAGGCCCGGGGTTAACTATGGCTACACCTTC	CASRPGVNYGYTF
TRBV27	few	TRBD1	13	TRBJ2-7	TGTGCCAGCAGTCCCCGGTGGACAGGCGAGCAGTACTTC	CASSPRWTGEQYF
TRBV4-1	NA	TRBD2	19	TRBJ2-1	TGCGCCAGCAGCCAAGATCCTCGGCTAGCGGGAGGGCCCTACAATGAGCAGTTCTTC	CASSQDPRLAGGPYNEQFF
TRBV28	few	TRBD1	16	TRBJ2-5	TGTGCCAGCAGTTCGCCGGGACAGGGTACCTTTGAGACCCAGTACTTC	CASSSPGQGTFETQYF
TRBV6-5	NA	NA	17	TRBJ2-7	TGTGCCAGCAGTTACTCGAACCCCCTCGGGCGATCCTACGAGCAGTACTTC	CASSYSNPLGRSYEQYF
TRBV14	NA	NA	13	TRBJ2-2	TGTGCCAGCAGCCAGGGGGCTGCCGGGGAGCTGTTTTTT	CASSQGAAGELFF
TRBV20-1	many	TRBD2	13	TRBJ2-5	TGCAGTGGTTCAGCGGGGGGCCAAGAGACCCAGTACTTC	CSGSAGGQETQYF
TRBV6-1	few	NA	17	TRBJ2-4	TGTGCCAGCAAAAAACTCAGGAGTCCGATAGCCAAAAACATTCAGTACTTC	CASKKLRSPIAKNIQYF
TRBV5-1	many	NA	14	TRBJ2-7	TGCGCCAGCAGCTTGCGTCAGGATGCCTACGAGCAGTACTTC	CASSLRQDAYEQYF
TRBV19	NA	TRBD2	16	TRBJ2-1	TGTGCCAGTCCCCCCCTAGCGGGAGACCCCTACAATGAGCAGTTCTTC	CASPPLAGDPYNEQFF
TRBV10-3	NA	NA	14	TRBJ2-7	TGTGCCATCAGAATCGGGAGCGCCTCCTACGAGCAGTACTTC	CAIRIGSASYEQYF
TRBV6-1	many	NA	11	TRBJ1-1	TGTGCCAGCAGTCACAACACTGAAGCTTTCTTT	CASSHNTEAFF
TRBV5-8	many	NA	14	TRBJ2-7	TGTGCCAGCAGCTTGTATTCCGGGGGCTACGAGCAGTACTTC	CASSLYSGGYEQYF
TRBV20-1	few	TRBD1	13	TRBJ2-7	TGCAGTGCTACCCGGGACAGGGGCTACGAGCAGTACTTC	CSATRDRGYEQYF
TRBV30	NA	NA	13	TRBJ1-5	TGTGCCTGGAGTGACAGGCTTGATGGGCCCCAGCATTTT	CAWSDRLDGPQHF
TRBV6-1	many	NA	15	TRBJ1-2	TGTGCCAGCAGATTACAGGTCGCATCAAACTATGGCTACACCTTC	CASRLQVASNYGYTF
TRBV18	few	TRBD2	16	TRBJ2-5	TGTGCCAGCTCACCCGCCACGGGAGGGAAACAAGAGACCCAGTACTTC	CASSPATGGKQETQYF
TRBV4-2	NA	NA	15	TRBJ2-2	TGTGCCAGCAGCCCTGGCATTGGGGACACCGGGGAGCTGTTTTTT	CASSPGIGDTGELFF
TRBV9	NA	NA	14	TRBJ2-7	TGTGCCAGCAGCGTATCGGGTATCTCCTACGAGCAGTACTTC	CASSVSGISYEQYF
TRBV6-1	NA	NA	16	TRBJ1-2	TGTGCCAGCAGTGAAGATTGGAACAGGGCTCTCTATGGCTACACCTTC	CASSEDWNRALYGYTF
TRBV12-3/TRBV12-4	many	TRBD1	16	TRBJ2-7	TGTGCCAGCAGTTTGGGGGACAGAGCCCTATCCTACGAGCAGTACTTC	CASSLGDRALSYEQYF
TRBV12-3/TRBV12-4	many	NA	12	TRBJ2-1	TGTGCCAGCAGTTTCTCTAGGCATGAGCAGTTCTTC	CASSFSRHEQFF
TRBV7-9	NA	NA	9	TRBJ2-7	TGTGCCAGGCTTGGCGAGCAGTACTTC	CARLGEQYF